What follows describes a single TCR beta chain. The antigen remains undetermined. This record comes from a study of blood T cells in healthy people across ages. A second PCR, run for about 7 to 12 cycles, used a sample-barcoded 5' primer plus a J-beta primer mix. Each CDR3 protein is one row after TCRdb ran MiXCR on the 5' RACE reads. The sample lists about 670,000 distinct CDR3 sequences, around 50% occurring once. The CDR3 loop spans 18 amino acids. The V and J ends lost 6 bases and 1 base respectively, with 19 bases between them. The germline V gene encodes CDR1 SNHLY and CDR2 FYNNEI. General study findings and limits: Unsorted PBMCs ruled out conclusive naive versus antigen-experienced comparison.

The specimen was blood. This TCR was sampled from a woman of 80 years or more in good health. The chain has TRBV2 and TRBJ2-6; D may be TRBD2 (5 bases). Written as DNA, the CDR3 is TGTGCCAGCAGGACCTACGGGATAGGGTGTTCTGGGGCCAACGTCCTGACTTTC. Protein sequence: CASRTYGIGCSGANVLTF.